The 22 T cell receptor beta chains below come from one sample, sequenced in a study of OX40 agonist ivuxolimab in advanced cancers. Library preparation used the immunoSEQ multiplex PCR assay. TCRdb took this table from immuneACCESS and kept in-frame rearrangements with V and J called. Such tables lack part of the clones; where checked against another copy, unresolved V genes explain under half of the gap, and the rest is unexplained. For this sample the table gives almost 70,000 clones, of which nearly 90% were detected only once. The ten largest clones add up to about 4% of the sample. The sequencing used CD4+ or CD8+ T cells sorted from blood, collected in a trial of the OX40 agonist ivuxolimab. The receptors stem from an adult with an advanced solid tumor such as melanoma, head and neck, liver or kidney cancer.

The rearrangement links TRBV7-7 to TRBJ2-7; TRBD1 matches 7 bases. V lost 3 bases, J lost 6 bases, and 2 bases stayed unmatched. Germline lookup yields CDR1 SSHAT and CDR2 FNYEAQ (reference sequence). This CDR3 has 12 residues. CDR3 coding DNA: TGTGCCAGCAGCTTCCCAGGGGGCGAGCAGTACTTC. This gives the protein CASSFPGGEQYF.

The chain couples TRBV11-3 to TRBJ1-1, with D perhaps matching TRBD1 (5 bases). Germline assignment: CDR1 SGHNT and CDR2 YENEEA. Trimming cost V 1 base and J 1 base, with 10 bases left between them. The CDR3 runs to 15 residues. CDR3 in DNA: TGTGCCAGCAGCTTAGCGGGACGGACGAACACTGAAGCTTTCTTT. It encodes CASSLAGRTNTEAFF.

The rearrangement links TRBV7-8 to TRBJ1-2; TRBD1 agrees at 9 bases. The CDR3 runs 13 residues. Trimming cost V 5 bases and J 7 bases; bases outside gene matches: 5. CDR1 and CDR2 from the germline V gene are SGHVS and FQNEAQ. Here the CDR3 DNA reads TGTGCCAGCAGCCAGGGACAGGGTTTTGGCTACACCTTC. This gives the protein CASSQGQGFGYTF.

This clone was seen just once. This chain joins TRBV6-1 and TRBJ1-2; 8 positions agree with TRBD1. J lost 4 bases, V lost 6 bases, and 4 bases had no gene match. Per germline, CDR1 MNHNS and CDR2 SASEGT. This CDR3 is 13 amino acids long. CDR3 loop: CASSQGASYGYTF. Written as DNA, the CDR3 is TGTGCCAGCAGCCAGGGGGCGAGCTATGGCTACACCTTC.

The chain couples TRBV13 to TRBJ2-7; TRBD2 matches 10 bases. The CDR3 has 15 amino acids. The junction had 6 bases not matched to a gene; V was cut back by 5 bases and J by 2 bases. Germline CDR1 PRHDT, CDR2 FYEKMQ (reference sequence). The CDR3 reads CASSPIAGGAYEQYF. In nucleotides, the CDR3 is TGTGCCAGCAGCCCAATAGCGGGAGGCGCCTACGAGCAGTACTTC.

The rearrangement links TRBV25-1 to TRBJ1-1; 7 bases line up with TRBD1. V was pared by 6 bases and J by 0 bases, with 4 bases of the junction left unmatched. The CDR3 consists of 14 residues. Germline V lookup: CDR1 MGHDK, CDR2 SYGVNS. Written as DNA, the CDR3 is TGTGCCAGCAGAGTACAGGGGCTGAACACTGAAGCTTTCTTT. It encodes CASRVQGLNTEAFF.

The chain links TRBV5-8 to TRBJ2-1, with 8 bases aligning to TRBD2. This CDR3 is 17 amino acids long. CDR1 and CDR2 (germline): SGHTS, YDEGEE. V shed 6 bases and J 9 bases; nucleotides not matched to a gene: 20. The CDR3 here is CASTPGVGRALRGEQFF. The CDR3 DNA sequence: TGTGCCAGCACCCCAGGGGTCGGGAGGGCCCTCAGGGGTGAGCAGTTCTTC.

The rearrangement links TRBV21-1 to TRBJ2-3; the table assigns TRBD2, which was not confirmed against the DNA. TRBV21-1 is flagged as a pseudogene. The CDR3 spans 19 residues. The CDR3 loop is CASSKEDSGPIQSTDTQYF. CDR3 in DNA: TGTGCCAGCAGCAAGGAGGATAGCGGGCCTATTCAAAGCACAGATACGCAGTATTTT.

The genes are TRBV5-8 and TRBJ2-5; 9 nucleotides line up with TRBD2. In germline, CDR1 is SGHTS, CDR2 YDEGEE. The J segment lost 5 bases and the V segment lost 4 bases, leaving 3 bases of the junction unmatched. The CDR3 loop spans 13 amino acids. This CDR3 is CASSPSGIETQYF. The CDR3 coding sequence is TGTGCCAGCAGCCCTAGCGGGATTGAGACCCAGTACTTC.

The chain combines TRBV7-3 with TRBJ1-1, with D hard to call. Trimming pared 0 bases from V and 0 bases from J, leaving 8 bases between. The germline CDR1 and CDR2 sequences are SGHTA and FQGTGA. The CDR3 has 15 residues. The CDR3 sequence: CASSLTPAMNTEAFF. The CDR3 DNA is TGTGCCAGCAGCTTAACGCCAGCGATGAACACTGAAGCTTTCTTT.

The chain recombines TRBV10-3 with TRBJ1-1; no definite D call. The ends were cut back, 7 bases at V and 1 base at J, with 13 bases in the middle. In germline, CDR1 is ENHRY, CDR2 SYGVKD. The CDR3 spans 14 residues. The chain's CDR3 is CAIKGQNQNTEAFF. In DNA, the CDR3 is TGTGCCATCAAAGGTCAGAACCAGAACACTGAAGCTTTCTTT.

V gene TRBV11-2 combines with J gene TRBJ1-4; 7 nucleotides line up with TRBD1. Germline CDR1 SGHAT, CDR2 FQNNGV. This CDR3 comprises 13 residues. The trim removed 8 bases at V and 5 bases at J, leaving 5 bases unmatched. In DNA, the CDR3 is TGTGCCAGCGGGGACAGCCCAAATGAAAAACTGTTTTTT. This encodes CASGDSPNEKLFF.

The chain has TRBV18 and TRBJ2-7, with TRBD1 matching 8 bases. The CDR3 sequence is 14 residues long. V lost 3 bases to trimming and J lost 6 bases; unmatched junction nucleotides: 7. Germline CDR1 is KGHSH and CDR2 is LQKENI. The CDR3 here is CASSPTVGQGEQYF. CDR3 bases: TGTGCCAGCTCACCCACAGTTGGACAGGGCGAGCAGTACTTC.

The chain has TRBV27 and TRBJ2-7; 8 positions agree with TRBD1. The V segment lost 0 bases and the J segment 2 bases; nucleotides outside the gene matches: 12. The CDR3 runs 18 residues. The germline gives CDR1 MNHEY, CDR2 SMNVEV (reference sequence). CDR3 nucleotide sequence: TGTGCCAGCAGTTTATCCTATACCGGACAGGGAGTTCCCTACGAGCAGTACTTC. This sequence encodes CASSLSYTGQGVPYEQYF.

The chain couples TRBV5-1 to TRBJ2-3; D may match TRBD1 or TRBD2 (5 bases each). Germline CDR1 SGHRS, CDR2 YFSETQ. The CDR3 extends over 15 amino acids. The V gene lost 2 bases and the J gene lost 0 bases, with 10 bases spanning the gap. CDR3 coding DNA: TGCGCCAGCAGCTTTACTGGGACCAGCACAGATACGCAGTATTTT. Amino acid sequence: CASSFTGTSTDTQYF.

The rearrangement links TRBV19 to TRBJ2-7, with D uncertain. Trimming shortened V by 4 bases and J by 3 bases, and 7 bases separated the two germline ends. The CDR3 runs 12 residues. Germline CDR1 and CDR2: LNHDA and SQIVND (reference sequence). CDR3: CASSKLGYEQYF. CDR3 coding DNA: TGTGCCAGTAGTAAACTGGGCTACGAGCAGTACTTC.

The table lists this clone with a few counts. The V call is TRBV2, the J call TRBJ2-3, with 15 bases that match TRBD2. With 5 bases clipped from V and 4 bases from J, the junction kept 4 bases outside the gene matches. The length of the CDR3 is 16 residues. Germline CDR1 is SNHLY and CDR2 is FYNNEI. Here the CDR3 reads CASSSGLAGGSDTQYF. The CDR3 nucleotides read TGTGCCAGCAGTTCGGGACTAGCGGGAGGATCAGATACGCAGTATTTT.

This clone was detected a few times. The CDR3, as DNA: TGTGCCAGCAGCCCACAGGTCGCCGTTAACTATGGCTACACCTTC. Protein sequence: CASSPQVAVNYGYTF. The V gene is TRBV14, the J gene TRBJ1-2; the D gene is possibly TRBD1 (5 bases). This CDR3 comprises 15 residues. Germline V gene sequence: CDR1 SGHDN, CDR2 FVKESK. With 4 bases removed from V and 1 base from J, the gap between germline ends came to 13 bases.

This clone is a singleton in its sample. This sequence joins TRBV29-1 and TRBJ2-2; the D is unclear. Looked up from germline, CDR1 is SQVTM and CDR2 is ANQGSEA. The V end was cut by 5 bases, the J end by 5 bases, with 9 bases between. The length of the CDR3 is 12 residues. The chain's CDR3 is CSVSSSTGELFF. CDR3 nucleotide sequence: TGCAGCGTTAGCTCTTCTACCGGGGAGCTGTTTTTT.

This clone has a single count. The chain carries TRBV25-1 and TRBJ1-4; 7 bases align to TRBD1. Per germline, CDR1 MGHDK and CDR2 SYGVNS. Trimming cost V 3 bases and J 6 bases; bases outside gene matches: 13. The CDR3 totals 17 residues. In nucleotides, the CDR3 is TGTGCCAGCAGTGAGGCTCAGAGGAGGGGGCAGTATGAAAAACTGTTTTTT. Protein product: CASSEAQRRGQYEKLFF.

The V gene is TRBV19, the J gene TRBJ1-5; D is perhaps TRBD1 (6 bases). Germline CDR1 LNHDA, CDR2 SQIVND (reference sequence). V lost 4 bases and J lost 6, with 13 bases in between. CDR3 length: 14 residues. The chain's CDR3 is CASSRHREGQPQHF. The CDR3 region has the DNA TGTGCCAGTAGTAGACACAGGGAGGGTCAGCCCCAGCATTTT.

The V call is TRBV7-6, the J call TRBJ2-1, with a weak D call TRBD2 (5 bases). The germline gives CDR1 SGHVS, CDR2 FNYEAQ. This CDR3 comprises 15 residues. Deletions cut 5 bases from V and 6 bases from J, with 17 bases between. The DNA for the CDR3 is TGTGCCAGCAGCCAAACTAGACCCGAGATCAATGAGCAGTTCTTC. Its translation is CASSQTRPEINEQFF.